This TCR beta chain came from a study of cytotoxic CD8 clonotypes in ibrutinib-treated CLL. On the study more broadly: The patient breakdown showed fewer than twelve relapsed/refractory and about 16 treatment-naive cases, with under 18 IGHV unmutated. Partial responders around 25, complete 2; 12 progressed and around 15 stayed in remission by median roughly 70 months.

Study-level results: Public clonotypes, found uncommonly, either contracted or stayed stable on treatment. Sustained-remission and progressing patients diverged in sampling times.

With respect to this clone: Its antigen is still unknown.

The ends were cut back, 2 bases at V and 14 bases at J, with 12 bases in the middle. The germline CDR1 and CDR2 sequences are SNHLY and FYNNEI. The CDR3 runs 11 residues. The table came from immunoSEQ multiplex PCR; TCRdb's copy has only in-frame clones and leaves some out. The table records just over 200,000 clones, more than 75% of them present only once. The sample in question was PBMCs, obtained after 12 months of ibrutinib treatment. The chain is built from TRBV2 and TRBJ1-2; the D gene is possibly TRBD1 (5 bases). The sequence derives from a human donor with chronic lymphocytic leukemia. The chain's CDR3 is CASSELGGETF. CDR3 nucleotides: TGTGCCAGCAGTGAACTAGGAGGGGAAACCTTC.